This TCR beta chain was obtained from a study of T cell responses to AZD1222 COVID-19 vaccine. Across the whole study: Timing groups of about 4 and about 12 weeks for second doses were pooled. Points from the study as a whole: Reportedly, nearly half the spike-specific TCRs target unmutated variant regions. Clonal diversity was possibly underestimated, and the donors were mostly white British, with more females. At baseline, seropositivity was found in only six AZD1222 recipients.

Comment on this clone: What it binds is not known.

Sequencing was performed with immunoSEQ multiplex PCR; in TCRdb, only in-frame clones are kept and a portion is missing. The sample yields over 110,000 clones, just over 90% seen once. This CDR3 spans 14 amino acids. V was trimmed by 1 base and J by 2 bases, leaving 9 bases between them. The germline V gene has CDR1 SGHRS and CDR2 YFSETQ. The clonotype was recovered from an adult in good health. Sample: peripheral blood, taken on day 0 of AZD1222 vaccination. The V and J genes are TRBV5-1 and TRBJ1-1; the D is unclear. Here the CDR3 reads CASSLTGSNTEAFF. The DNA for the CDR3 is TGCGCCAGCAGCTTGACGGGGTCTAACACTGAAGCTTTCTTT.